The entry below gives a single T cell receptor beta chain sequence along with its context. CDR1 SGHTA and CDR2 FQGTGA come from the germline V gene. Losses at the gene ends were 4 bases for V and 8 bases for J; bases not matched to a gene: 2. This CDR3 region has 15 residues. TCRdb keeps only in-frame clones here, not all; method: immunoSEQ multiplex PCR. Altogether approximately 440,000 clones are present, approximately 90% being singletons, with the ten largest covering under 0.85%. This record comes from a study of blood T cell repertoires in COVID-19. Adults between about 18 and 95 years of age took part from 24 US areas. Which cohort a participant joined came from the clinical history participants gave. Cohort 3 donors counted as recovered after two negative PCRs, clearance, or resolved symptoms.

The receptor's source is a young woman who had recovered from COVID-19. Sequencing was performed on PBMCs or T cells enriched from blood (not recorded which). J is TRBJ2-1 and V is TRBV7-3; 16 nucleotides align to TRBD2. The CDR3 nucleotides are TGTGCCAGCAGCTCGGGACTAGCGGGGGGGCATGAGCAGTTCTTC. It yields the protein CASSSGLAGGHEQFF. Full variable domain (remainder filled in from reference TRBV7-3 and TRBJ2-1): GAGVSQTPSNKVTEKGKYVELRCDPISGHTALYWYRQSLGQGPEFLIYFQGTGAADDSGLPNDRFFAVRPEGSVSTLKIQRTERGDSAVYLCASSSGLAGGHEQFFGPGTRLTVL.